This is a list of T cell receptor beta chains from one sample in a study of blood T cells in healthy people across ages. In TCRdb, the 5' RACE reads were re-called with MiXCR into one record per CDR3 protein. The sample comprises under 850,000 distinct CDR3 sequences, under 40% of which are singletons, and 10% to 15% rests with the top ten. Sequencing was done on a sample of blood. These receptors all stem from a man in his late teens or twenties in good health. The CDR3 runs from the conserved cysteine through the conserved F or W. A D gene is named only where the DNA matches it firmly. Only some rows state a clone size, as once, few, many or a class for expanded clones.

>NA|TRBV7-2|NA|TRBJ2-3|15
TGTGCCAGCAGCTTAGCGCATGGCTACACAGAGACGCAGTATTTT
CASSLAHGYTETQYF
>NA|TRBV3-1|NA|TRBJ2-1|15
TGTGCCAGCAGCCCCTCTGATAGGGGCTACAATGAGCAGTTCTTC
CASSPSDRGYNEQFF
>NA|TRBV4-1|NA|TRBJ2-5|15
TGCGCCAGCAGCCAAGTTCCCCCCCCGGTGGGGACCCAGTACTTC
CASSQVPPPVGTQYF
>TRBD1|TRBV12-5|NA|TRBJ2-3|15
TGTGCTAGTGCCTTACTAGGGGGCTGGACAGATACGCAGTATTTT
CASALLGGWTDTQYF
>NA|TRBV4-3|NA|TRBJ2-5|14
TGCGCCAGCAGCCAAGGAACAGCCCGGGAGACCCAGTACTTC
CASSQGTARETQYF
>NA|TRBV14|once|TRBJ2-5|14
TGTGCCAGCAGCCAAGGAGTATACCAAGAGACCCAGTACTTC
CASSQGVYQETQYF
>NA|TRBV12-3/TRBV12-4|NA|TRBJ2-1|11
TGTGCCAGCAGTTTCGGGTTACAGCAGTTCTTC
CASSFGLQQFF
>TRBD1|TRBV12-3/TRBV12-4|few|TRBJ1-1|13
TGTGCCAGCGGGACAGGGGGAAGGACTGAAGCTTTCTTT
CASGTGGRTEAFF
>NA|TRBV12-3/TRBV12-4|few|TRBJ1-2|14
TGTGCCAGCAGTTTGGCAGGGATGGACAATGGCTACACCTTC
CASSLAGMDNGYTF
>NA|TRBV12-3/TRBV12-4|few|TRBJ1-2|15
TGTGCCAGCCTTGCCCGCGGGGCCCGAAAGAATGGCTACACCTTC
CASLARGARKNGYTF
>NA|TRBV5-1|many|TRBJ1-1|13
TGCGCCAGCAGCCAGGGACCGAACACTGAAGCTTTCTTT
CASSQGPNTEAFF
>NA|TRBV15|NA|TRBJ1-3|15
TGTGCCACCAGCAGAGATCGTCTAGGGGGAAACACCATATATTTT
CATSRDRLGGNTIYF
>NA|TRBV28|NA|TRBJ1-5|14
TGTGCCGGCAGTTTCGAAGGGCGGGATCAGCCCCAGCATTTT
CAGSFEGRDQPQHF
>NA|TRBV20-1|NA|TRBJ2-2|15
TGCAGTGCCACCGGAGGGGGCGTGCGCACCGGGGAGCTGTTTTTT
CSATGGGVRTGELFF
>TRBD1|TRBV5-1|NA|TRBJ2-1|15
TGCGCCAGCAGCTTGGAAAGGACAGGGGGATATGAGCAGTTCTTC
CASSLERTGGYEQFF
>NA|TRBV29-1|many|TRBJ1-6|13
TGCAGCGTTGAAGGACAGGACGATTCACCCCTCCACTTT
CSVEGQDDSPLHF
>NA|TRBV7-2|many|TRBJ1-2|14
TGTGCCAGCAGCTTAGAGGGCAACAACTATGGCTACACCTTC
CASSLEGNNYGYTF
>NA|TRBV20-1|NA|TRBJ2-2|16
TGCAGTGTTAGAGATCTAAGGCAGGCGAACACCGGGGAGCTGTTTTTT
CSVRDLRQANTGELFF
>TRBD2|TRBV29-1|many|TRBJ2-1|12
TGCAGCGCCGGGAGACTAGCAACTGAGCAGTTCTTC
CSAGRLATEQFF
>NA|TRBV7-2|NA|TRBJ1-2|13
TGTGCCAGCAGCGCAAGGGGGGGCCCTGGCTACACCTTC
CASSARGGPGYTF
>NA|TRBV28|NA|TRBJ2-3|15
TGTGCCAGCCACTCTGCGACACCGAGCACAGATACGCAGTATTTT
CASHSATPSTDTQYF
>TRBD1|TRBV4-3|few|TRBJ1-1|15
TGCGCCAGCAGCCAACTCACCGGACAGGCGAGTGAAGCTTTCTTT
CASSQLTGQASEAFF
>NA|TRBV12-3/TRBV12-4|many|TRBJ2-1|17
TGTGCCAGCAGTCTCGGCGTTATGGAGGGACAGCGTGAGGGGCAGTTCTTC
CASSLGVMEGQREGQFF
>NA|TRBV6-5|NA|TRBJ1-6|16
TGTGCCAGCAGTTACTCTCCCGGGGGGGTAAATTCACCCCTCCACTTT
CASSYSPGGVNSPLHF
>NA|TRBV12-3/TRBV12-4|NA|TRBJ1-2|15
TGTGCCAGCAGTTTAGGCCAGGGGAGGGAGAATGGCTACACCTTC
CASSLGQGRENGYTF
>NA|TRBV6-2/TRBV6-3|few|TRBJ1-2|15
TGTGCCAGCAGTTACTCGGGCAGGACTACCTATGGCTACACCTTC
CASSYSGRTTYGYTF
>NA|TRBV6-1|few|TRBJ1-1|14
TGTGCCAGCAGTGCCTTCGCTGCGAACACTGAAGCTTTCTTT
CASSAFAANTEAFF
>NA|TRBV20-1|NA|TRBJ1-6|14
TGCAGTGCCGAGGCGGTTTTTTATAATTCACCCCTCCACTTT
CSAEAVFYNSPLHF
>NA|TRBV7-2|NA|TRBJ2-1|11
TGTGCCAGCACCGAGCTGGGAGAGCAGTTCTTC
CASTELGEQFF
>NA|TRBV4-1|NA|TRBJ2-7|14
TGCGCCAGCAGCCTTCAGGGACGCAACAATGAGCAGTACTTC
CASSLQGRNNEQYF
>NA|TRBV6-5|NA|TRBJ2-3|13
TGTGCCAGCGGTGGACTATCCACAGATACGCAGTATTTT
CASGGLSTDTQYF
>NA|TRBV12-3/TRBV12-4|NA|TRBJ2-3|18
TGTGCCAGCAGTTTTTCAAGGTCGGGCAGAGGGTTGGCAGATACGCAGTATTTT
CASSFSRSGRGLADTQYF
>NA|TRBV12-3/TRBV12-4|NA|TRBJ1-2|15
TGTGCCAGCAGTTTAACGGGTGAGGGAGGAGGAGGCTACACCTTC
CASSLTGEGGGGYTF
>TRBD1|TRBV28|once|TRBJ1-6|14
TGTGCCAGCAGCCCAGACAGGGGGCTTTCACCCCTCCACTTT
CASSPDRGLSPLHF
>NA|TRBV5-1|few|TRBJ2-7|13
TGCGCCAGCAGCTCTGATAACATCTACGAGCAGTACTTC
CASSSDNIYEQYF
>NA|TRBV12-3/TRBV12-4|NA|TRBJ2-3|13
TGTGCCTCCGGGCGGGGAAGAGCAGATGTGCAGTATTTT
CASGRGRADVQYF
>NA|TRBV9|few|TRBJ1-2|16
TGTGCCAGCAGCGTAGCTTGGGGGCAAACCGACTATGGCTACACCTTC
CASSVAWGQTDYGYTF
>NA|TRBV20-1|NA|TRBJ1-2|14
TGCAGTGCTACCGCGGTTGTAGGGTGGAGTGGCTACACCTTC
CSATAVVGWSGYTF
>NA|TRBV4-2|NA|TRBJ1-6|15
TGTGCCAGCAGCCAAGACCAGCTTCCTAATTCACCCCTCCACTTT
CASSQDQLPNSPLHF
>TRBD1|TRBV5-1|few|TRBJ2-5|15
TGCGCCAGCAGCTTGGCCGGGACAGAGACCAATGAGCAGTACTTC
CASSLAGTETNEQYF